These 2 T cell receptor beta chains share one sample of origin, sequenced in a study of regulatory T cells in long-lasting Graves disease. Time point denoted: newly diagnosed GD, antithyroid drugs for less than 3 months. Isolated PBMC RNA provided the starting material for the TCR library. Building of the TCR beta libraries involved iRepertoire HTBI primers and Arm-PCR of CDR3 regions. In TCRdb, the multiplex PCR reads were re-called with MiXCR into one record per CDR3 protein. Seen here are 400,000 to 650,000 distinct CDR3 sequences, about 16% observed once, and the top ten hold approximately 25%. The sample also formed part of further work on T cells in Graves' hyperthyroidism and ophthalmopathy.

The source was peripheral blood mononuclear cells (PBMCs), collected at new diagnosis, from a patient treated with antithyroid drugs. Receptors originate from a woman aged 35-65 years with Graves disease.

This clonotype was picked up many times. The V call is TRBV2, the J call TRBJ2-5, with 11 bases identical to TRBD2. The V segment lost 8 bases and the J segment 1 base; nucleotides outside the gene matches: 6. Looked up from germline, CDR1 is SNHLY and CDR2 is FYNNEI. The CDR3 is 15 amino acids. CDR3 nucleotide sequence: TGTGCCAGCCGTCGACTAGCGGGGTCCCAAGAGACCCAGTACTTC. Amino acids: CASRRLAGSQETQYF.

In this sample, this clonotype turned up many times. This rearrangement joins TRBV6-2 or TRBV6-3 to TRBJ2-1; TRBD2 matches 8 bases. Losses at the gene ends were 5 bases for V and 10 bases for J; bases not matched to a gene: 10. The germline CDR1 and CDR2 sequences are MNHEY and SVGEGT. CDR3 size: 14 residues. In nucleotides, the CDR3 is TGTGCCAGCAGTGTGGGACTAGTGGCTCGGGAGCAGTTCTTC. It translates to CASSVGLVAREQFF.